The T cell receptor (beta chain) under discussion was sequenced for a study of siplizumab effects on memory and regulatory T cells. Assay: immunoSEQ multiplex PCR; the TCRdb copy retains only in-frame clones and omits some. The sample includes around 87,000 clones, about nine tenths seen only once; the top ten take 15%. V was shortened by 4 bases and J by 5 bases, with 12 bases between the two germline ends. The CDR3 spans 13 residues. Note on this clone: Its matching antigen is unknown.

Study-wide results and limits: Naive T cells appeared more varied than memory cells and looked like key alloresponse contributors. In controls, roughly 25% of mappable alloreactive CD4+ clones were Treg-derived on average, versus roughly 63% with siplizumab.

The sequence came from a human donor in good health. Sequenced material: CD4+ T cells sorted from blood. This chain connects TRBV23-1 to TRBJ2-7, with D unclear. TRBV23-1 is an ORF for which the function is uncertain. For the CDR3, the DNA is TGCGCCAGCAGTCGGAATGGTCCCAACGAGCAGTACTTC. It codes for CASSRNGPNEQYF.